These T cell receptor beta chains were read from a single sample in a study of regulatory T cells in long-lasting Graves disease. MiXCR, applied by TCRdb to the multiplex PCR reads, yields one record per CDR3 protein. The data hold over 450,000 distinct CDR3 sequences, with 12% observed a single time. These same data were also listed under a study on T cells in Graves' hyperthyroidism and ophthalmopathy.

The specimen comprised peripheral blood mononuclear cells (PBMCs), sampled at new diagnosis, from a patient treated with antithyroid drugs. These receptors were obtained from a woman aged 30 to 39 with Graves disease. Both conserved end residues are part of each CDR3.

v_call,j_call,cdr3_aa
TRBV20-1,TRBJ2-1,CSARPRYNEQFF
TRBV5-1,TRBJ2-7,CASSLEYPYEQYF
TRBV7-9,TRBJ2-5,CASSLAGANQETQYF
TRBV7-2,TRBJ1-6,CASRLTGNSPLHF
TRBV7-8,TRBJ1-4,CASSLPRDRGNEKLFF
TRBV20-1,TRBJ2-1,CSARVTSVNEQFF
TRBV19,TRBJ2-5,CASSLDRVGETQYF
TRBV12-3/TRBV12-4,TRBJ2-2,CASSGQGLSGELFF
TRBV25-1,TRBJ1-1,CASLGAGTEAFF
TRBV6-1,TRBJ1-6,CASNVAFNSPLHF
TRBV6-2/TRBV6-3,TRBJ2-1,CASGGTSGSVIYNEQFF
TRBV7-2,TRBJ2-2,CASSSRLASGTGELFF
TRBV7-9,TRBJ1-1,CASSLVLQGRLNTEAFF
TRBV9,TRBJ2-7,CASSGSAGGPYEQYF
TRBV19,TRBJ2-7,CASSIVLAGDYEQYF
TRBV2,TRBJ2-4,CASRRTIKAGSIQYF
TRBV19,TRBJ2-7,CASSSRLAGGGEQYF
TRBV19,TRBJ1-5,CASRSDRGGNQPQHF
TRBV20-1,TRBJ2-7,CSARDAGRSYEQYF
TRBV7-9,TRBJ2-2,CASSLVFGEAFNTGELFF
TRBV7-9,TRBJ2-1,CASSLAVGGSVIDEQFF
TRBV30,TRBJ1-2,CAWSVSRTGGGYTF
TRBV12-5,TRBJ1-2,CASGLVGTGGFNYGYTF
TRBV7-2,TRBJ1-1,CASSLIQVAGAPSTEAFF
TRBV28,TRBJ2-1,CASSLRALSSEQFF
TRBV5-1,TRBJ2-3,CASSPRGRGQDTQYF
TRBV19,TRBJ1-1,CASSIRDRGVEAFF
TRBV20-1,TRBJ2-1,CSARDPREGTYNEQFF
TRBV6-1,TRBJ1-4,CASIRGRTNEKLFF
TRBV27,TRBJ2-1,CAIRGGGYNEQFF
TRBV2,TRBJ1-2,CASSEGGTGGYTF
TRBV5-1,TRBJ2-3,CASSSIGSGGDTQYF
TRBV27,TRBJ2-1,CASSPGLGGRRNEQFF
TRBV19,TRBJ2-1,CASRTGTGTMKQFF
TRBV20-1,TRBJ2-7,CSASFNRNSYEQYF
TRBV12-3/TRBV12-4,TRBJ2-2,CASSPGQSANTGELFF
TRBV19,TRBJ2-2,CASSSGWHGELFF
TRBV20-1,TRBJ2-6,CSARVRWGANVLTF
TRBV11-3,TRBJ2-1,CASSAGRYNEQFF
TRBV6-1,TRBJ2-5,CASSGAGRETQYF
TRBV6-2/TRBV6-3,TRBJ1-5,CASSSRTGADQPQHF
TRBV11-2,TRBJ2-2,CASSYYDTGELFF
TRBV3-1,TRBJ2-3,CASSQDVIADTQYF
TRBV6-5,TRBJ2-7,CASSYMRQTSYEQYF